The rows below give T cell receptor beta chains drawn from one sample of a study of OX40 agonist ivuxolimab in advanced cancers. Sequenced by immunoSEQ multiplex PCR; TCRdb stores in-frame clones only, minus some. The repertoire holds tens of thousands of clones, with around nine tenths as singletons. This material consisted of CD4+ or CD8+ T cells sorted from blood, taken in a trial of the OX40 agonist ivuxolimab. Every receptor here comes from an adult with an advanced solid tumor such as melanoma, head and neck, liver or kidney cancer. Both conserved end residues are part of each CDR3. The D gene is left open where the match is weak. Only part of the rows carry a size: once, few, many, or a class if the clone is expanded.

abundance: once
v_gene: TRBV18
d_gene: NA
j_gene: TRBJ2-7
CDR3aa: CASSRTPSQGLSDEQYF
CDR3nt: TGTGCCAGCTCACGTACCCCCTCACAGGGCCTTTCGGACGAGCAGTACTTC

abundance: NA
v_gene: TRBV28
d_gene: TRBD1
j_gene: TRBJ1-2
CDR3aa: CASSFLGTGGGGNGYTF
CDR3nt: TGTGCCAGCAGTTTTCTAGGGACAGGGGGTGGTGGGAATGGCTACACCTTC

abundance: NA
v_gene: TRBV6-5
d_gene: TRBD2
j_gene: TRBJ2-5
CDR3aa: CASTLKRGGETQYF
CDR3nt: TGTGCCAGCACCCTAAAGCGGGGGGGCGAGACCCAGTACTTC

abundance: NA
v_gene: TRBV7-2
d_gene: NA
j_gene: TRBJ1-3
CDR3aa: CASSNEDRVGTIYF
CDR3nt: TGTGCCAGCAGCAACGAGGATCGGGTGGGCACCATATATTTT

abundance: NA
v_gene: TRBV5-1
d_gene: NA
j_gene: TRBJ1-1
CDR3aa: CASSLVLGERAEAFF
CDR3nt: TGCGCCAGCAGCTTGGTTCTGGGGGAGAGGGCTGAAGCTTTCTTT

abundance: once
v_gene: TRBV5-1
d_gene: NA
j_gene: TRBJ1-5
CDR3aa: CASSRSGSGNQPQHF
CDR3nt: TGCGCCAGCAGTCGTTCGGGGAGTGGTAATCAGCCCCAGCATTTT

abundance: NA
v_gene: TRBV6-1
d_gene: TRBD1
j_gene: TRBJ2-7
CDR3aa: CASRDRVQGRYF
CDR3nt: TGTGCCAGCCGGGACAGGGTTCAGGGTCGGTACTTC

abundance: NA
v_gene: TRBV6-5
d_gene: TRBD1
j_gene: TRBJ1-4
CDR3aa: CASSYTPGPGGEKLFF
CDR3nt: TGTGCCAGCAGTTACACTCCAGGCCCAGGGGGCGAAAAACTGTTTTTT

abundance: NA
v_gene: TRBV6-1
d_gene: NA
j_gene: TRBJ2-6
CDR3aa: CASSELQGHGANVLTF
CDR3nt: TGTGCCAGCAGTGAGCTACAGGGCCATGGGGCCAACGTCCTGACTTTC

abundance: NA
v_gene: TRBV6-4
d_gene: NA
j_gene: TRBJ1-2
CDR3aa: CASSDSRVGGYTF
CDR3nt: TGTGCCAGCAGTGACTCAAGGGTTGGTGGCTACACCTTC

abundance: NA
v_gene: TRBV7-9
d_gene: TRBD1
j_gene: TRBJ2-1
CDR3aa: CASSLPGTGSNEQFF
CDR3nt: TGTGCCAGCAGCTTACCCGGGACAGGGTCCAATGAGCAGTTCTTC

abundance: NA
v_gene: TRBV6-5
d_gene: TRBD1
j_gene: TRBJ2-1
CDR3aa: CASSYNRGRDEQFF
CDR3nt: TGTGCCAGCAGTTACAACAGGGGGCGTGATGAGCAGTTCTTC

abundance: NA
v_gene: TRBV7-2
d_gene: NA
j_gene: TRBJ1-3
CDR3aa: CASSVIRDGKTGNTIYF
CDR3nt: TGTGCCAGCAGCGTTATAAGGGACGGGAAGACTGGAAACACCATATATTTT

abundance: NA
v_gene: TRBV27
d_gene: TRBD1
j_gene: TRBJ1-2
CDR3aa: CASHTGTGSYGYTF
CDR3nt: TGTGCCAGCCACACCGGGACAGGGTCCTATGGCTACACCTTC

abundance: NA
v_gene: TRBV10-3
d_gene: TRBD1
j_gene: TRBJ1-1
CDR3aa: CAISATGGGNTEAFF
CDR3nt: TGTGCCATCAGTGCTACAGGGGGGGGCAACACTGAAGCTTTCTTT

abundance: NA
v_gene: TRBV11-3
d_gene: NA
j_gene: TRBJ2-3
CDR3aa: CASTPAGRSTDTQYF
CDR3nt: TGTGCCAGCACCCCCGCCGGGCGTAGCACAGATACGCAGTATTTT

abundance: NA
v_gene: TRBV12-5
d_gene: NA
j_gene: TRBJ1-5
CDR3aa: CASGPNGTPDQPQHF
CDR3nt: TGTGCTAGTGGTCCCAACGGGACACCAGATCAGCCCCAGCATTTT

abundance: NA
v_gene: TRBV11-2
d_gene: NA
j_gene: TRBJ2-5
CDR3aa: CASSTTSLYPETQYF
CDR3nt: TGTGCCAGCAGCACCACTAGTTTATATCCGGAGACCCAGTACTTC

abundance: few
v_gene: TRBV30
d_gene: NA
j_gene: TRBJ2-2
CDR3aa: CAWALGAGELFF
CDR3nt: TGTGCCTGGGCTCTTGGAGCCGGGGAGCTGTTTTTT

abundance: NA
v_gene: TRBV15
d_gene: NA
j_gene: TRBJ1-2
CDR3aa: CATSRGHEGYTF
CDR3nt: TGTGCCACCAGCAGGGGACATGAGGGCTACACCTTC

abundance: NA
v_gene: TRBV4-1
d_gene: NA
j_gene: TRBJ2-7
CDR3aa: CASGPIGRSYEQYF
CDR3nt: TGCGCCAGCGGTCCCATTGGCAGATCCTACGAGCAGTACTTC

abundance: NA
v_gene: TRBV28
d_gene: NA
j_gene: TRBJ1-2
CDR3aa: CASTSPDRGNGYTF
CDR3nt: TGTGCCAGCACCTCTCCGGACAGAGGGAATGGCTACACCTTC

abundance: NA
v_gene: TRBV11-1
d_gene: NA
j_gene: TRBJ1-1
CDR3aa: CASSLVLSTEAFF
CDR3nt: TGTGCCAGCAGCTTAGTATTAAGCACTGAAGCTTTCTTT

abundance: NA
v_gene: TRBV6-1
d_gene: NA
j_gene: TRBJ2-6
CDR3aa: CASSELSGANVLTF
CDR3nt: TGTGCCAGCAGTGAACTGTCTGGGGCCAACGTCCTGACTTTC

abundance: NA
v_gene: TRBV6-5
d_gene: NA
j_gene: TRBJ2-4
CDR3aa: CASRQGKGNIQYF
CDR3nt: TGTGCCAGCAGACAGGGTAAGGGAAACATTCAGTACTTC

abundance: NA
v_gene: TRBV5-5
d_gene: NA
j_gene: TRBJ2-7
CDR3aa: CASSLGSSYEQYF
CDR3nt: TGTGCCAGCAGCTTGGGCAGTTCCTACGAGCAGTACTTC

abundance: NA
v_gene: TRBV6-6
d_gene: NA
j_gene: TRBJ1-3
CDR3aa: CASRGSLSGNTIYF
CDR3nt: TGTGCCAGCAGGGGGAGTCTCTCTGGAAACACCATATATTTT

abundance: NA
v_gene: TRBV2
d_gene: NA
j_gene: TRBJ2-1
CDR3aa: CASSVGSSSYNEQFF
CDR3nt: TGTGCCAGCAGTGTTGGCAGCAGCTCCTACAATGAGCAGTTCTTC

abundance: NA
v_gene: TRBV7-2
d_gene: TRBD1
j_gene: TRBJ1-2
CDR3aa: CASSLGIFGTGASNYGYTF
CDR3nt: TGTGCCAGCAGCTTAGGTATCTTCGGGACAGGGGCTTCTAACTATGGCTACACCTTC

abundance: NA
v_gene: TRBV11-3
d_gene: NA
j_gene: TRBJ2-2
CDR3aa: CASSFSGSGELFF
CDR3nt: TGTGCCAGCAGCTTTAGCGGATCCGGGGAGCTGTTTTTT

abundance: NA
v_gene: TRBV29-1
d_gene: TRBD2
j_gene: TRBJ2-2
CDR3aa: CSVETSGGITGELFF
CDR3nt: TGCAGCGTTGAAACCTCGGGAGGGATCACCGGGGAGCTGTTTTTT

abundance: NA
v_gene: TRBV30
d_gene: NA
j_gene: TRBJ1-4
CDR3aa: CAWSEREKLFF
CDR3nt: TGTGCCTGGAGTGAGAGAGAAAAACTGTTTTTT

abundance: NA
v_gene: TRBV5-6
d_gene: NA
j_gene: TRBJ1-2
CDR3aa: CASSQGLYGYTF
CDR3nt: TGTGCCAGCAGCCAAGGACTTTATGGCTACACCTTC

abundance: NA
v_gene: TRBV29-1
d_gene: NA
j_gene: TRBJ1-2
CDR3aa: CSVEEFRSSTGYGYTF
CDR3nt: TGCAGCGTTGAAGAATTCCGGTCCTCAACGGGGTATGGCTACACCTTC

abundance: NA
v_gene: TRBV6-1
d_gene: NA
j_gene: TRBJ1-6
CDR3aa: CASSEVPDPNSPLHF
CDR3nt: TGTGCCAGCAGTGAAGTTCCGGATCCAAATTCACCCCTCCACTTT

abundance: NA
v_gene: TRBV30
d_gene: NA
j_gene: TRBJ1-6
CDR3aa: CAWSVSGDNSPLHF
CDR3nt: TGTGCCTGGAGTGTATCAGGGGATAATTCACCCCTCCACTTT

abundance: few
v_gene: TRBV30
d_gene: NA
j_gene: TRBJ1-1
CDR3aa: CAWSVHQAARRTEAFF
CDR3nt: TGTGCCTGGAGTGTACATCAGGCCGCCAGGAGGACTGAAGCTTTCTTT

abundance: NA
v_gene: TRBV11-2
d_gene: NA
j_gene: TRBJ2-7
CDR3aa: CASSSGTAGAYEQYF
CDR3nt: TGTGCCAGCAGCTCAGGGACAGCGGGCGCTTACGAGCAGTACTTC

abundance: NA
v_gene: TRBV18
d_gene: NA
j_gene: TRBJ2-7
CDR3aa: CASSPPGSYEQYF
CDR3nt: TGTGCCAGCTCACCACCTGGATCCTACGAGCAGTACTTC

abundance: NA
v_gene: TRBV5-1
d_gene: TRBD2
j_gene: TRBJ2-3
CDR3aa: CASSLNGGAADTQYF
CDR3nt: TGCGCCAGCAGCTTGAACGGGGGGGCCGCAGATACGCAGTATTTT

abundance: NA
v_gene: TRBV7-2
d_gene: NA
j_gene: TRBJ2-1
CDR3aa: CASSLQSPTDSNWYEQFF
CDR3nt: TGTGCCAGCAGCTTACAATCCCCCACGGACAGTAATTGGTATGAGCAGTTCTTC

abundance: NA
v_gene: TRBV11-2
d_gene: NA
j_gene: TRBJ1-1
CDR3aa: CASSLDPSANTEAFF
CDR3nt: TGTGCCAGCAGCTTAGATCCTTCAGCGAACACTGAAGCTTTCTTT

abundance: NA
v_gene: TRBV27
d_gene: NA
j_gene: TRBJ1-1
CDR3aa: CASSLFGGDGARTEAFF
CDR3nt: TGTGCCAGCAGTTTATTTGGAGGGGACGGCGCGAGGACTGAAGCTTTCTTT

abundance: NA
v_gene: TRBV6-5
d_gene: NA
j_gene: TRBJ2-3
CDR3aa: CASSPRGAGTDTQYF
CDR3nt: TGTGCCAGCAGCCCGAGAGGGGCCGGCACAGATACGCAGTATTTT

abundance: NA
v_gene: TRBV28
d_gene: NA
j_gene: TRBJ2-5
CDR3aa: CASSLFPGKETQYF
CDR3nt: TGTGCCAGCAGTTTATTCCCAGGGAAAGAGACCCAGTACTTC